These 21 T cell receptor beta chains originate from one sample sequenced in a study of blood T cell repertoires in COVID-19. This table comes from immunoSEQ multiplex PCR, and its TCRdb copy is limited to in-frame clones, with some not included. The sample holds roughly 70,000 clones, roughly 91% seen once. The sample consisted of peripheral blood. The receptor source for this set is a man over 45 with COVID-19, enrolled during active disease.

This clone was seen only once. The gene calls are TRBV18 and TRBJ1-2; D is possibly TRBD1 (5 bases). V was shortened by 3 bases and J by 4 bases, with 9 bases between the two germline ends. Germline loops: CDR1 KGHSH, CDR2 LQKENI. This CDR3 is 13 amino acids long. The CDR3 region is CASSPGGFYGYTF. The CDR3 region has the DNA TGTGCCAGCTCACCGGGGGGGTTCTATGGCTACACCTTC.

This clone was found a few times. The chain combines TRBV19 with TRBJ2-2; the D gene is possibly TRBD1 (6 bases). The CDR3 is 16 amino acids. Germline V lookup: CDR1 LNHDA, CDR2 SQIVND (reference sequence). V lost 1 base to trimming and J lost 3 bases, with 12 bases between them. The CDR3 spells CASSIGWAGDTGELFF. CDR3 coding DNA: TGTGCCAGTAGTATAGGCTGGGCAGGGGACACCGGGGAGCTGTTTTTT.

The rearrangement joins TRBV9 to TRBJ1-1; TRBD1 matches 10 bases. The CDR3 spans 15 residues. CDR1 is SGDLS and CDR2 is YYNGEE in the germline V gene. J lost 5 bases, V lost 4 bases, and 8 bases had no gene match. The CDR3, as DNA: TGTGCCAGCAGCCCTCAGACAGGGGGCAGGACTGAAGCTTTCTTT. It is translated as CASSPQTGGRTEAFF.

This chain connects TRBV30 to TRBJ2-1; 9 nucleotides line up with TRBD2. J was trimmed by 2 bases and V by 1 base; bases with no gene match: 9. The CDR3 contains 17 residues. The V gene's germline CDR1 is GTSNPN and CDR2 SVGIG (reference sequence). The CDR3 loop reads CAWSGGLAKKTYNEQFF. The CDR3 DNA sequence: TGTGCCTGGAGTGGTGGACTAGCGAAAAAAACCTACAATGAGCAGTTCTTC.

The chain links TRBV18 to TRBJ1-1, with no clear D. This CDR3 spans 14 amino acids. V was pared by 2 bases and J by 2 bases, with 9 bases between. Germline V lookup: CDR1 KGHSH, CDR2 LQKENI. The CDR3 nucleotides are TGTGCCAGCTCACCAGTCGCAGAAAACACTGAAGCTTTCTTT. It codes for CASSPVAENTEAFF.

The chain carries TRBV6-5 and TRBJ1-1; 8 positions match TRBD1. V lost 4 bases, J lost 6 bases, and 7 bases stayed unmatched. The germline V gene encodes CDR1 MNHEY and CDR2 SVGAGI. The CDR3 is 14 amino acids. The chain's CDR3 is CASSSDRVRPEAFF. CDR3 in DNA: TGTGCCAGCAGTTCGGACAGGGTGAGGCCTGAAGCTTTCTTT.

This sequence joins TRBV30 and TRBJ1-5; 8 bases fit TRBD1. The CDR3 extends over 17 amino acids. Trimming cost V 3 bases and J 0 bases; bases outside gene matches: 10. Germline values: CDR1 GTSNPN, CDR2 SVGIG (reference sequence). Written as DNA, the CDR3 is TGTGCCTGGAGCGAGACAGGGGAAATCACTAGCAATCAGCCCCAGCATTTT. The encoded protein is CAWSETGEITSNQPQHF. Full variable domain (rest looked up from reference TRBV30 and TRBJ1-5): SQTIHQWPATLVQPVGSPLSLECTVEGTSNPNLYWYRQAAGRGLQLLFYSVGIGQISSEVPQNLSASRPQDRQFILSSKKLLLSDSGFYLCAWSETGEITSNQPQHFGDGTRLSIL.

The chain carries TRBV2 and TRBJ2-3, with D possibly being TRBD2 (6 bases). The V and J ends lost 7 bases and 2 bases respectively, with 16 bases between them. Germline values: CDR1 SNHLY, CDR2 FYNNEI. This CDR3 spans 15 amino acids. The CDR3 bases are TGTGCCAGCACCCTATTGGGCGGGGTCACAGATACGCAGTATTTT. It encodes CASTLLGGVTDTQYF.

The chain has TRBV3-1 (or the pseudogene TRBV3-2) and TRBJ1-2; 10 positions agree with TRBD1. Germline loops: CDR1 LGHDT, CDR2 YNNKEL (reference sequence). The CDR3 is made up of 15 amino acids. Trimming at V came to 4 bases and at J to 4 bases, leaving 6 bases not matched to a gene. The CDR3 here is CASSPAGQGPYGYTF. CDR3 bases: TGTGCCAGCAGCCCGGCGGGACAGGGGCCCTATGGCTACACCTTC.

V gene TRBV18 combines with J gene TRBJ1-4; D gene unclear. The CDR3 is 14 amino acids. V lost 0 bases, J lost 4 bases, and 6 bases lay in between. CDR1 and CDR2 from the germline V gene are KGHSH and LQKENI. Written as DNA, the CDR3 is TGTGCCAGCTCACCACCGAGTGATAATGAAAAACTGTTTTTT. Protein sequence: CASSPPSDNEKLFF.

This chain joins TRBV7-2 and TRBJ1-4, with 11 nucleotides matching TRBD1. Per germline, CDR1 SGHTA and CDR2 FQGNSA. The CDR3 totals 16 residues. J lost 5 bases, V lost 5 bases, and 7 bases had no gene match. CDR3 in amino acids: CASSRRRDRGNEKLFF. In DNA, the CDR3 is TGTGCCAGCAGCAGACGCCGGGACAGGGGGAATGAAAAACTGTTTTTT.

The rearrangement joins TRBV2 to TRBJ2-5; TRBD2 matches at 9 bases. This CDR3 spans 15 amino acids. The V segment lost 4 bases and the J segment 3 bases; nucleotides outside the gene matches: 6. Looked up from germline, CDR1 is SNHLY and CDR2 is FYNNEI. CDR3 nucleotides: TGTGCCAGCAGTGGACTAGCGGTACCTAAAGAGACCCAGTACTTC. Translation gives CASSGLAVPKETQYF. Full variable domain (remainder filled in from reference TRBV2 and TRBJ2-5): EPEVTQTPSHQVTQMGQEVILRCVPISNHLYFYWYRQILGQKVEFLVSFYNNEISEKSEIFDDQFSVERPDGSNFTLKIRSTKLEDSAMYFCASSGLAVPKETQYFGPGTRLLVL.

The J gene is TRBJ1-1, the V gene TRBV27; TRBD1 might be the D (5 bases). This CDR3 region has 13 residues. Germline V gene data show CDR1 as MNHEY and CDR2 as SMNVEV (reference sequence). Trimming removed 6 bases at V and 1 base at J, with 9 bases between. This CDR3 reads CASRIGQNTEAFF. In DNA, the CDR3 is TGTGCCAGCAGGATAGGACAGAACACTGAAGCTTTCTTT.

This chain links TRBV19 with TRBJ2-2, with D uncertain. Germline CDR1 reads LNHDA; CDR2 reads SQIVND (reference sequence). The V end was cut by 0 bases, the J end by 1 base, with 6 bases between. The CDR3 runs 15 residues. In nucleotides, the CDR3 is TGTGCCAGTAGTATAGATAACAAGAACACCGGGGAGCTGTTTTTT. Its protein is CASSIDNKNTGELFF.

The chain links TRBV28 to TRBJ2-7; 8 positions agree with TRBD2. V lost 9 bases to trimming and J lost 0 bases; unmatched junction nucleotides: 1. CDR3 size: 12 residues. The germline gives CDR1 MDHEN, CDR2 SYDVKM. CDR3 loop: CASGTSSYEQYF. Written as DNA, the CDR3 is TGTGCCAGTGGGACTAGCTCCTACGAGCAGTACTTC.

This rearrangement joins TRBV6-2 or TRBV6-3 to TRBJ2-1; 8 bases agree with TRBD2. The CDR3 sequence is 18 residues long. Looked up from germline, CDR1 is MNHEY and CDR2 is SVGEGT. Trimming cost V 2 bases and J 6 bases; bases outside gene matches: 15. Here the CDR3 reads CASSYARFRSSGFNEQFF. As DNA, the CDR3 is TGTGCCAGCAGTTACGCGCGGTTCCGGTCTAGCGGGTTCAATGAGCAGTTCTTC.

The chain uses TRBV18 and TRBJ1-3; D gene uncertain. The germline V gene encodes CDR1 KGHSH and CDR2 LQKENI. V was trimmed by 3 bases and J by 0 bases, leaving 6 bases between them. This CDR3 has 14 residues. The CDR3 loop reads CASSPEASGNTIYF. In nucleotides, the CDR3 is TGTGCCAGCTCACCTGAAGCCTCTGGAAACACCATATATTTT. The whole variable domain, filled in from reference TRBV18 and TRBJ1-3, reads NAGVMQNPRHLVRRRGQEARLRCSPMKGHSHVYWYRQLPEEGLKFMVYLQKENIIDESGMPKERFSAEFPKEGPSILRIQQVVRGDSAAYFCASSPEASGNTIYFGEGSWLTVV.

V gene TRBV5-1 combines with J gene TRBJ1-5; no reliable D call. V dropped 4 bases and J dropped 2 bases, with 10 bases sitting between them. The CDR3 extends over 14 amino acids. CDR1 and CDR2 (germline): SGHRS, YFSETQ. The CDR3 DNA follows: TGCGCCAGCAGCAGCGGTTTGGGCAATCAGCCCCAGCATTTT. It is translated as CASSSGLGNQPQHF.

This CDR3 reads CASSQASRLGAEQFF. The CDR3 DNA reads as TGTGCCAGCAGCCAAGCTAGTCGTCTCGGCGCTGAGCAGTTCTTC. The chain is built from TRBV4-2 and TRBJ2-1; D not resolved. The CDR3 has 15 amino acids. The V and J ends lost 1 base and 9 bases respectively, with 16 bases between them. The germline V gene encodes CDR1 LGHNA and CDR2 YNFKEQ.

CDR3 sequence (DNA): TGTGCCAGCAGGATACAGGGGGCGGGAGAGACCCAGTACTTC. It encodes CASRIQGAGETQYF. The genes are TRBV28 and TRBJ2-5; 9 nucleotides match TRBD1. The CDR3 runs to 14 residues. Germline V lookup: CDR1 MDHEN, CDR2 SYDVKM. V was clipped by 6 bases and J by 4 bases; unmatched bases: 6.

The V gene is TRBV28, the J gene TRBJ2-7, with 7 bases aligning to TRBD2. The CDR3 spans 14 residues. Germline-derived CDR1 and CDR2 are MDHEN and SYDVKM. V lost 5 bases and J lost 4; bases outside the gene matches: 8. The CDR3, as DNA: TGTGCCAGCAGTATCCTGAGGCGGGAGTACGAGCAGTACTTC. It encodes CASSILRREYEQYF. The variable domain in full, completed from reference TRBV28 and TRBJ2-7, reads DVKVTQSSRYLVKRTGEKVFLECVQDMDHENMFWYRQDPGLGLRLIYFSYDVKMKEKGDIPEGYSVSREKKERFSLILESASTNQTSMYLCASSILRREYEQYFGPGTRLTVT.